The 19 T cell receptor beta chains listed next were all sequenced from one sample in a study of cytomegalovirus exposure and HLA in healthy donors. It was with 60 Vbeta and 13 Jbeta primers that the PCR ran. Assay used: immunoSEQ multiplex PCR; TCRdb lists only in-frame clones, some missing. Counted here are roughly 78,000 clones, 60% to 70% occurring once; the ten biggest clones make up approximately 5.8%. Sequenced input: PBMCs. All receptors derive from a man aged 25 to 40 in good health and CMV-seropositive.

The chain couples TRBV18 to TRBJ1-2; no definite D call. The V end was cut by 0 bases, the J end by 2 bases, with 7 bases between. CDR1 and CDR2 from the germline V gene are KGHSH and LQKENI. CDR3 length: 14 amino acids. CDR3 in DNA: TGTGCCAGCTCACCACCTAGCGTGAACTATGGCTACACCTTC. This codes for CASSPPSVNYGYTF. The full variable domain, in which reference TRBV18 and TRBJ1-2 provide the parts outside the CDR3, is NAGVMQNPRHLVRRRGQEARLRCSPMKGHSHVYWYRQLPEEGLKFMVYLQKENIIDESGMPKERFSAEFPKEGPSILRIQQVVRGDSAAYFCASSPPSVNYGYTFGSGTRLTVV.

This clone has a handful of counts. CDR3 sequence reads: CASTSGQGGYEQYF. Written as DNA, the CDR3 is TGTGCCAGCACCTCTGGACAGGGAGGCTACGAGCAGTACTTC. V usage is TRBV28 and J usage is TRBJ2-7, with TRBD1 matching 8 bases. This CDR3 is 14 amino acids long. V shed 7 bases and J 3 bases; nucleotides not matched to a gene: 8. Per the germline V gene, CDR1 is MDHEN and CDR2 is SYDVKM.

This chain joins TRBV6-1 and TRBJ1-2, with D hard to call. Germline CDR1 and CDR2: MNHNS and SASEGT. The CDR3 contains 14 residues. Trimming shortened V by 5 bases and J by 1 base, and 11 bases separated the two germline ends. The CDR3 is CASSQDGNNYGYTF. DNA of the CDR3: TGTGCCAGCAGTCAGGACGGGAATAACTATGGCTACACCTTC.

The chain links TRBV10-3 to TRBJ2-5, with 8 bases aligning to TRBD1. V lost 5 bases to trimming and J lost 4 bases; unmatched junction nucleotides: 6. The CDR3 loop spans 14 amino acids. Germline-derived CDR1 and CDR2 are ENHRY and SYGVKD. Here the CDR3 DNA reads TGTGCCATCAGTAGACAGGGGAAGGGAGAGACCCAGTACTTC. It translates to CAISRQGKGETQYF.

The V gene is TRBV28, the J gene TRBJ2-7; D possibly corresponds to TRBD2 (7 bases). Germline loops: CDR1 MDHEN, CDR2 SYDVKM. Trimming stripped 7 bases from V and 6 bases from J, with 22 bases between. The CDR3 is 15 amino acids. The CDR3 nucleotides read TGTGCCAGCATCAAGGGGGAGGGTCCCCTAGGCGAGCAGTACTTC. This codes for CASIKGEGPLGEQYF.

J is TRBJ2-7 and V is TRBV15; D unresolved. V lost 1 base to trimming and J lost 1 base, with 8 bases between them. The CDR3 covers 14 residues. CDR1 is LNHNV and CDR2 is YYDKDF in the germline V gene (reference sequence). CDR3 in DNA: TGTGCCACCAGCAGAGGTGTCCGTTCCTACGAGCAGTACTTC. This translates into CATSRGVRSYEQYF.

The chain employs TRBV30 and TRBJ1-1, with TRBD1 matching over 11 bases. The CDR3 sequence is 14 residues long. V was pared by 2 bases and J by 4 bases, with 3 bases of the junction left unmatched. CDR1 and CDR2 (germline): GTSNPN, SVGIG (reference sequence). The CDR3 nucleotides read TGTGCCTGGAGTTCCGGGACAGGGGGCACTGAAGCTTTCTTT. Its protein product is CAWSSGTGGTEAFF.

The CDR3 nucleotides read TGTGCCAGCAGCTTAGCCGGGGACAGGGTGAAGCAGTTCTTC. Its protein product is CASSLAGDRVKQFF. The chain employs TRBV7-9 and TRBJ2-1; 9 positions match TRBD1. CDR1 is SEHNR and CDR2 is FQNEAQ in the germline V gene (reference sequence). The CDR3 extends over 14 amino acids. V was pared by 0 bases and J by 11 bases, with 5 bases of the junction left unmatched.

This sequence joins TRBV10-3 and TRBJ2-1, with 10 bases fitting TRBD1. Looked up from germline, CDR1 is ENHRY and CDR2 is SYGVKD. J gave up 7 bases and V 4 bases, and 4 bases lay outside the gene matches. This CDR3 is built from 14 residues. The CDR3 protein is CAISVDRGLNEQFF. Here the CDR3 DNA reads TGTGCCATCAGTGTCGACAGGGGGCTAAATGAGCAGTTCTTC.

The chain uses TRBV14 and TRBJ2-7; a weak D match, TRBD2 (6 bases). The germline V gene has CDR1 SGHDN and CDR2 FVKESK. This CDR3 spans 13 amino acids. Trimming removed 2 bases from V and 4 bases from J, with 9 bases in between. The CDR3 bases are TGTGCCAGCAGCCAAATTGGAGGGTACGAGCAGTACTTC. Translating it yields CASSQIGGYEQYF.

The chain is built from TRBV5-1 and TRBJ2-5, with TRBD2 matching over 8 bases. This CDR3 region has 15 residues. Germline V gene sequence: CDR1 SGHRS, CDR2 YFSETQ. Trimming took 4 bases from V and 10 from J; bases not matched to a gene: 15. As DNA, the CDR3 is TGCGCCAGCAGCCTCACCCTGCGGGGGGCCGGGGGCCAGTACTTC. Amino acids: CASSLTLRGAGGQYF.

The chain joins TRBV7-3 to TRBJ2-1, with 13 bases aligning to TRBD2. The germline V gene has CDR1 SGHTA and CDR2 FQGTGA. The ends lost 5 bases at V and 4 bases at J; junction bases unmatched: 14. The CDR3 loop spans 19 amino acids. This CDR3 reads CASSPMIDGLAGVYNEQFF. The CDR3 DNA follows: TGTGCCAGCAGCCCGATGATAGACGGACTAGCGGGGGTATACAATGAGCAGTTCTTC.

This clone was seen a handful of times. The chain combines TRBV7-3 with TRBJ2-3; weak D call: TRBD1 (5 bases). The V and J ends lost 0 bases and 6 bases respectively, with 13 bases between them. The germline V gene encodes CDR1 SGHTA and CDR2 FQGTGA. This CDR3 contains 15 residues. CDR3 loop: CASSLTGPGHDTQYF. CDR3 in DNA: TGTGCCAGCAGCTTAACGGGGCCCGGCCACGATACGCAGTATTTT.

On this clone itself: One end of the junction varies from germline; a read error may be responsible. The chain has TRBV2 and TRBJ2-1; TRBD1 is a possible D gene (6 bases). CDR1 is SNHLY, CDR2 FYNNEI, per germline. The CDR3 runs 15 residues. The CDR3 is CASRGPGHSDNEQFF. The DNA for the CDR3 is TGTGCCAGCAGGGGACCGGGACACTCCGACAATGAGCAGTTCTTC.

Of note for this clone: The missing conserved phenylalanine or tryptophan at the end of this CDR3 makes a read error likely. The J gene is TRBJ2-7, the V gene TRBV13; D is possibly TRBD2 (5 bases). V was shortened by 0 bases and J by 7 bases, with 10 bases between the two germline ends. The length of the CDR3 is 13 residues. Germline V gene sequence: CDR1 PRHDT, CDR2 FYEKMQ (reference sequence). In DNA, the CDR3 is TGTGCCAGCAGCTTAGGAAACGCGGGTGAGCAGTACCTC. Translated, it gives CASSLGNAGEQYL.

This chain joins TRBV5-1 and TRBJ2-2; TRBD1 aligns across 9 bases. CDR1 is SGHRS and CDR2 is YFSETQ in the germline V gene. The junction had 8 bases not matched to a gene; V was cut back by 5 bases and J by 6 bases. There are 15 residues in the CDR3. This CDR3 is CASRDGTGKAGELFF. The CDR3 DNA is TGCGCCAGCAGAGACGGGACAGGGAAGGCCGGGGAGCTGTTTTTT.

The gene calls are TRBV5-1 and TRBJ2-3; 7 bases are shared with TRBD1. Germline loops: CDR1 SGHRS, CDR2 YFSETQ. V trimming: 4 bases; J trimming: 2 bases; junction bases outside the gene matches: 7. This CDR3 region has 15 residues. CDR3 bases: TGCGCCAGCAGCCCTCCGGGACAGTCCACAGATACGCAGTATTTT. The encoded protein is CASSPPGQSTDTQYF.

The chain has TRBV4-1 and TRBJ1-2; D ambiguous. V lost 0 bases and J 5 bases, leaving 19 bases between the germline ends. Per germline, CDR1 MGHRA and CDR2 YSYEKL. The CDR3 sequence is 17 residues long. The DNA of the CDR3 is TGCGCCAGCAGCCAAGAGGGCGCGGGGAAAACGGGTTATGGCTACACCTTC. As protein: CASSQEGAGKTGYGYTF.

This chain connects TRBV10-3 to TRBJ2-3, with 7 bases aligning to TRBD2. Unmatched junction bases numbered 9, after V lost 0 bases and J lost 0 bases. CDR1 is ENHRY, CDR2 SYGVKD, per germline. The CDR3 contains 18 residues. This CDR3 is CAISESGGGPSSTDTQYF. The CDR3, as DNA: TGTGCCATCAGTGAGTCGGGGGGAGGGCCCTCGAGCACAGATACGCAGTATTTT.